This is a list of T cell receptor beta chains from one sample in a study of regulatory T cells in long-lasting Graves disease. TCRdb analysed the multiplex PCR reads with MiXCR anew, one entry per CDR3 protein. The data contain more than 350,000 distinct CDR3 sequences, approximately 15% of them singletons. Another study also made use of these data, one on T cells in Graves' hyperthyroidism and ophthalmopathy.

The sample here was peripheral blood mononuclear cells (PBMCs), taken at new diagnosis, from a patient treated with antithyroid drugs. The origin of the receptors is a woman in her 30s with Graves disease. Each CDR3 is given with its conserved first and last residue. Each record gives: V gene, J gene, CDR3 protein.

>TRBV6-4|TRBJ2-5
CASRSGPRRRQETQYF
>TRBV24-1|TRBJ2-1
CATSGLAGNNEQFF
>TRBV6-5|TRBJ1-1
CASSYSDRMLPEAFF
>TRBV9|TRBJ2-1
CASSVMTSGNYNEQFF
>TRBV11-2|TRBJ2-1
CASSSLTGGHEQFF
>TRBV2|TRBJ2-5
CASSTTPGGTQYF
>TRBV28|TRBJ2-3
CASRPGQRLTTDTQYF
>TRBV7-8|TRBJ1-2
CASSRRWEGKGYGYTF
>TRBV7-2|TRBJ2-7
CASSTGTTIYEQYF
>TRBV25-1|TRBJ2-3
CASSELERERGTDTQYF
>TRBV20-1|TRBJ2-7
CSAKRKRQATYEQYF
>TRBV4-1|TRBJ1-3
CASSQEGTGELSSGNTIYF
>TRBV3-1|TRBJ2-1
CASRTGTSGHNEQFF
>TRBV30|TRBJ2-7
CAQSGEVYEQYF
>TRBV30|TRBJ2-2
CAWIGGNTGELFF
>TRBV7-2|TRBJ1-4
CASSLSRDNEKLFF
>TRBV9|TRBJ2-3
CASSVEVVGTDTQYF
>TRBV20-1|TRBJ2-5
CSAIPYRDSGETQYF
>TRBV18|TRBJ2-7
CASSRAPERGHSYEQYF
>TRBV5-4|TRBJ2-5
CASSDRNQETQYF
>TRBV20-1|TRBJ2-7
CSIRDRGFYEQYF
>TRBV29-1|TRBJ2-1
CSVQSGDSYNEQFF
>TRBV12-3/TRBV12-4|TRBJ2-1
CASSRRDFEQFF
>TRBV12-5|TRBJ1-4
CASGTLGGEKLFF
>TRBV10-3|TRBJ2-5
CAISESTGVETQYF
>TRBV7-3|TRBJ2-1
CASSLRGGTSGHNEQFF
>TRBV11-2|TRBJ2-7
CASSLDSMTYEQYF
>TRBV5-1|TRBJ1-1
CASSLTAKRDTEAFF
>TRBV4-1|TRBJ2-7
CASSQDFVGTSGSGYEQYF
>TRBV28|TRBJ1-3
CASSLIGNTIYF
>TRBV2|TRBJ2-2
CASSERGAGGTGELFF
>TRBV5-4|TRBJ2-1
CASRRDLADSYNEQFF
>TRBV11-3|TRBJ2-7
CASSHTGGASGTYEQYF
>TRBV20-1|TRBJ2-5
CSAREETSGRKETQYF
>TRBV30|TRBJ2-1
CAWSVSQNWRDEQFF
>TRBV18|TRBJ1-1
CASLRGWENTEAFF
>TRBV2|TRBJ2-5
CASVVGGLETQYF
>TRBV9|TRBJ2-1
CASSDTSGRNYNEQFF
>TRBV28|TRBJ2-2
CASSLISAGNTGELFF
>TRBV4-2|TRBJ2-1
CASSQMGGGNEQFF
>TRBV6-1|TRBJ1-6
CASTKRDSSYNSPLHF
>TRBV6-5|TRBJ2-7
CASSYGLAGLSYEQYF
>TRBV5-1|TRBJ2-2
CASSLGNTGRNTGELFF
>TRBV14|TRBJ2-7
CANQIQEFYEQYF
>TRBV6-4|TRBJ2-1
CASSARSGNEQFF
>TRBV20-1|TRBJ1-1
CSAALAVGHAEAFF
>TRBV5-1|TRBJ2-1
CASRDGYNEQFF
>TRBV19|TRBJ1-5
CASETGTGRNQPQHF
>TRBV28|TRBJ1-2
CASSLGGGASGYTF
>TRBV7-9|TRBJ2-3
CASSSPSGTVDTQYF
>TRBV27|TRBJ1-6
CASSLRGALVNSPLHF
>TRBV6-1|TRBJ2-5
CASSVLQGLKTQYF
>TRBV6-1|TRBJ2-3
CASSKNGSPDTQYF
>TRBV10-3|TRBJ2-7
CAISPAGTPYEQYF